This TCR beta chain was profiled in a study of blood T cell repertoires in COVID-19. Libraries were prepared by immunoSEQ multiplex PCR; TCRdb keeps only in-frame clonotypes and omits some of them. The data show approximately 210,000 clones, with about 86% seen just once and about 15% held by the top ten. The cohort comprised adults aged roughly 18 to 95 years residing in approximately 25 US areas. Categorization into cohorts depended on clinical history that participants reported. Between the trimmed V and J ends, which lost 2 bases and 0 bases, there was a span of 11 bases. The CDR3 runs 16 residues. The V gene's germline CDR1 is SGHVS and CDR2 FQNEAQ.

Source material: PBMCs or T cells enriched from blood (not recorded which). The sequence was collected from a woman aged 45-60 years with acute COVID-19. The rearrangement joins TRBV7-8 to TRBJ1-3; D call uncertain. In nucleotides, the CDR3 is TGTGCCAGCAGCTTATCAACCCGGTTCTCTGGAAACACCATATATTTT. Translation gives CASSLSTRFSGNTIYF.